A selection of T cell receptor beta chains follows, all from one sample in a study of tumor and adjacent non-tumor tissue in lung cancer. TCRdb passed the multiplex PCR reads through MiXCR, listing each CDR3 protein once. Here the sample spans just over 200,000 distinct CDR3 sequences, about two thirds being singletons. The sequencing input was lung tumor tissue. These receptors came from a man aged 55 to 70 with non-small cell lung cancer. The conserved cysteine and the conserved F or W are not part of the CDR3 here. The order of the fields is CDR3 protein, J gene, V gene, clone size, D gene. A D gene is named only where the DNA matches it firmly. Expanded clones are given a class, and other clones once, few, many or no size at all.

CDR3: SARDTGRYNSPLH; J: TRBJ1-6; V: TRBV20-1; size: medium-sized; D: NA
CDR3: ASSQERTFEGYT; J: TRBJ1-2; V: TRBV4-1; size: NA; D: NA
CDR3: TSSQDPLGGVYSYEQY; J: TRBJ2-7; V: TRBV4-1; size: NA; D: NA
CDR3: ASRLGQGAIDGYT; J: TRBJ1-2; V: TRBV5-1; size: many; D: TRBD1
CDR3: ASSSQASYEYY; J: TRBJ2-7; V: TRBV6-6; size: NA; D: NA
CDR3: ASSLGGLTVTDTQY; J: TRBJ2-3; V: TRBV28; size: NA; D: NA
CDR3: ASSSVANEKLF; J: TRBJ1-4; V: TRBV11-3; size: few; D: NA
CDR3: SVGNGITPLH; J: TRBJ1-6; V: TRBV29-1; size: NA; D: NA
CDR3: ASSHRTSGRYEQY; J: TRBJ2-7; V: TRBV11-3; size: many; D: TRBD2
CDR3: ASSLNQQETQY; J: TRBJ2-5; V: TRBV12-3/TRBV12-4; size: NA; D: NA
CDR3: ASSWARTGARNTEAF; J: TRBJ1-1; V: TRBV11-2; size: NA; D: TRBD1
CDR3: SSTTSVENIQY; J: TRBJ2-4; V: TRBV20-1; size: NA; D: TRBD2
CDR3: ASSLVPGAYEQY; J: TRBJ2-7; V: TRBV13; size: few; D: NA
CDR3: ASGVGTGELF; J: TRBJ2-2; V: TRBV25-1; size: many; D: NA
CDR3: SARDMKGTSKGETQY; J: TRBJ2-5; V: TRBV20-1; size: NA; D: TRBD2
CDR3: AISYSTSYEQY; J: TRBJ2-7; V: TRBV6-5; size: NA; D: NA
CDR3: ASSPQLGLAVGDTHY; J: TRBJ2-3; V: TRBV12-3/TRBV12-4; size: NA; D: TRBD2
CDR3: VSSSICSREAS; J: TRBJ1-1; V: TRBV6-5; size: once; D: NA
CDR3: ATSDLQDEQY; J: TRBJ2-7; V: TRBV24-1; size: NA; D: NA
CDR3: ASNLKVPGTGELF; J: TRBJ2-2; V: TRBV7-3; size: few; D: NA
CDR3: AGRSGTTDTDMQY; J: TRBJ2-3; V: TRBV6-5; size: NA; D: TRBD2
CDR3: ASSQAPGQRVLEIQY; J: TRBJ2-5; V: TRBV4-1; size: NA; D: NA
CDR3: ASSYSPRPPYNEQF; J: TRBJ2-1; V: TRBV6-6; size: many; D: NA
CDR3: ASSQGQGNQPQR; J: TRBJ1-5; V: TRBV5-1; size: NA; D: TRBD1
CDR3: ASGLGGGTYYEQF; J: TRBJ2-1; V: TRBV12-5; size: NA; D: NA
CDR3: SVRSRPSTEAF; J: TRBJ1-1; V: TRBV20-1; size: NA; D: NA
CDR3: STWGKGRGGSDTQY; J: TRBJ2-3; V: TRBV20-1; size: NA; D: TRBD2
CDR3: SARGSGVDTQY; J: TRBJ2-3; V: TRBV20-1; size: NA; D: NA
CDR3: VSSLDQNPTYEQY; J: TRBJ2-7; V: TRBV11-3; size: NA; D: NA
CDR3: ASSLKQGFTEAF; J: TRBJ1-1; V: TRBV5-6; size: NA; D: NA
CDR3: ASRTTGEGYEQY; J: TRBJ2-7; V: TRBV6-6; size: NA; D: NA
CDR3: AISTGLNENLF; J: TRBJ1-4; V: TRBV11-2; size: once; D: NA
CDR3: ASSPRFQDAETQY; J: TRBJ2-5; V: TRBV5-6; size: many; D: NA
CDR3: ASRALAVNEQF; J: TRBJ2-1; V: TRBV3-1; size: NA; D: TRBD2
CDR3: SVAIGTGSNQPQY; J: NA; V: TRBV29-1; size: NA; D: NA
CDR3: ASSLEGSGTDTQY; J: TRBJ2-3; V: TRBV12-3/TRBV12-4; size: NA; D: NA
CDR3: ATNALGNTIY; J: TRBJ1-3; V: TRBV24-1; size: NA; D: NA
CDR3: ARSPGTGGNDEQF; J: TRBJ2-1; V: TRBV5-1; size: NA; D: TRBD1
CDR3: ANSYSRGAKNTQY; J: TRBJ2-4; V: TRBV6-5; size: NA; D: NA
CDR3: ASSHRDYNMNTEAF; J: TRBJ1-1; V: TRBV4-3; size: few; D: NA
CDR3: ASSLRGYYGYS; J: TRBJ1-2; V: TRBV11-3; size: NA; D: NA
CDR3: ASSWWGAGETQY; J: TRBJ2-5; V: TRBV11-2; size: many; D: NA
CDR3: ASSQDVPGSSGTEAL; J: TRBJ1-1; V: TRBV4-3; size: NA; D: NA